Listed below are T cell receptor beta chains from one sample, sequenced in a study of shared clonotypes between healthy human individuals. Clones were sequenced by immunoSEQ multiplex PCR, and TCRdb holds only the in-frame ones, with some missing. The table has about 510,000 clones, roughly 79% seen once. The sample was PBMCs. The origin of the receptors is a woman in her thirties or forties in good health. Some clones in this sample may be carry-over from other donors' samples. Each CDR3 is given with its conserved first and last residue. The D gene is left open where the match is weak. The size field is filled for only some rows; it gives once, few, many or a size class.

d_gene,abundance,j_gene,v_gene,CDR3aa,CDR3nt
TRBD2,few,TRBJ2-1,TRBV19,CASSIRTSGRVDEQFF,TGTGCCAGTAGTATTCGGACTAGCGGGAGGGTGGATGAGCAGTTCTTC
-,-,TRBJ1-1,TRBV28,CASSPLDYSTEAFF,TGTGCCAGCAGTCCCCTGGATTATTCTACTGAAGCTTTCTTT
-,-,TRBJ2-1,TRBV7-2,CASSRSGYNEQFF,TGTGCCAGCAGTCGGTCAGGGTACAATGAGCAGTTCTTC
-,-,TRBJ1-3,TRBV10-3,CAISDGRGAGNTIYF,TGTGCCATCAGTGATGGCAGAGGGGCAGGAAACACCATATATTTT
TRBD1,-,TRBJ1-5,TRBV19,CASSIILVGTGSNQPQHF,TGTGCCAGTAGTATAATTTTGGTCGGGACAGGGAGCAATCAGCCCCAGCATTTT
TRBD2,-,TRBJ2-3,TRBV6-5,CASSWSGRATDTQYF,TGTGCCAGCAGTTGGAGCGGGAGGGCCACAGATACGCAGTATTTT
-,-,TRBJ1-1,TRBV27,CASSLSRTANTEAFF,TGTGCCAGCAGTTTATCCCGGACAGCTAACACTGAAGCTTTCTTT
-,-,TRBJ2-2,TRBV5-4,CASSRTGELFF,TGTGCCAGCAGCCGTACCGGGGAGCTGTTTTTT
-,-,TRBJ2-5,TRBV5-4,CASSIGNRVQETQYF,TGTGCCAGCAGTATAGGGAACAGAGTTCAAGAGACCCAGTACTTC
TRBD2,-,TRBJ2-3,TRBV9,CASSVATGPGLAGGTDTQYF,TGTGCCAGCAGCGTAGCGACAGGTCCCGGCCTAGCGGGAGGCACAGATACGCAGTATTTT
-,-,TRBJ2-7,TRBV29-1,CSVAGISYEQYF,TGCAGCGTAGCAGGGATCTCCTACGAGCAGTACTTC
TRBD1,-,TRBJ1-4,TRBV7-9,CASSRGTGAEKLFF,TGCGCCAGCAGCCGCGGGACAGGGGCTGAAAAACTGTTTTTT
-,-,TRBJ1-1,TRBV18,CASSPGSTEAFF,TGTGCCAGCTCACCGGGAAGCACTGAAGCTTTCTTT
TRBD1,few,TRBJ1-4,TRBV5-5,CASSLVAGGAGEKLFF,TGTGCCAGCAGCTTAGTTGCAGGGGGCGCCGGGGAAAAACTGTTTTTT
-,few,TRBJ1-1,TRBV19,CAIQGGLNTEAFF,TGTGCCATTCAAGGGGGACTGAACACTGAAGCTTTCTTT
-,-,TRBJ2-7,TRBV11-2,CASSSPRGRYEQYF,TGTGCCAGCAGTTCCCCCCGGGGCCGCTACGAGCAGTACTTC
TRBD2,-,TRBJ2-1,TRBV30,CAWSGLAGALYNEQFF,TGTGCCTGGAGCGGACTAGCGGGAGCGCTCTACAATGAGCAGTTCTTC
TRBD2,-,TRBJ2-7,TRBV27,CASSPPPTGGDYEQYF,TGTGCCAGCAGTCCACCCCCGACGGGAGGGGACTACGAGCAGTACTTC
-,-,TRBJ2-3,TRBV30,CAWSPNTDTQYF,TGTGCCTGGAGCCCTAACACAGATACGCAGTATTTT
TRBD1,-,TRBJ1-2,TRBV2,CASSFDRVTTF,TGTGCCAGCAGTTTCGACAGGGTAACCACCTTC
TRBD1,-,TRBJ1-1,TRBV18,CASSPRQGRMNTEAFF,TGTGCCAGCTCACCACGACAGGGCCGAATGAACACTGAAGCTTTCTTT
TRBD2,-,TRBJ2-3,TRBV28,CATETSGDTDTQYF,TGTGCCACCGAGACTAGCGGGGACACAGATACGCAGTATTTT
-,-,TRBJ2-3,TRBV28,CASGSYWRGTDTQYF,TGTGCCAGCGGCTCGTATTGGAGGGGCACAGATACGCAGTATTTT
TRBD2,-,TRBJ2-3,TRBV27,CASSTRGLAGDTQYF,TGTGCCAGCAGCACCAGGGGACTAGCGGGAGATACGCAGTATTTT
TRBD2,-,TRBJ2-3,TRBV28,CASRLNPSGLTDTQYF,TGTGCCAGCAGGCTAAACCCTAGCGGGCTCACAGATACGCAGTATTTT
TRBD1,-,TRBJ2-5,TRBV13,CASSSGQGETQYF,TGTGCCAGCAGCTCAGGACAGGGAGAGACCCAGTACTTC
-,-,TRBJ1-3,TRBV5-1,CASSLVGAFSGNTIYF,TGCGCCAGCAGCTTGGTAGGCGCCTTCTCTGGAAACACCATATATTTT
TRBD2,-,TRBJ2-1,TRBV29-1,CSVEDTGTRRRGGNEQFF,TGCAGCGTTGAAGATACCGGGACTAGAAGGAGGGGGGGGAATGAGCAGTTCTTC
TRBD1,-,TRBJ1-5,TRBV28,CASSLTDRANQPQHF,TGTGCCAGCAGTTTAACCGACAGGGCTAATCAGCCCCAGCATTTT
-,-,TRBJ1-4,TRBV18,CASSPGANEKLFF,TGTGCCAGCTCACCAGGGGCTAATGAAAAACTGTTTTTT
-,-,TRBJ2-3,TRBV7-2,CASSLPSIDTQYF,TGTGCCAGCAGCCTGCCTTCGATAGATACGCAGTATTTT
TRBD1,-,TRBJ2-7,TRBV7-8,CASRTLRDRDYEQYF,TGTGCCAGCAGGACTCTCCGGGACAGGGACTACGAGCAGTACTTC
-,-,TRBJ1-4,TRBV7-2,CASSPDWGSEKLFF,TGTGCCAGCAGCCCCGACTGGGGGAGTGAAAAACTGTTTTTT
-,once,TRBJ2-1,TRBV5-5,CASSSTPDMQFF,TGTGCCAGCAGTTCCACCCCGGATATGCAGTTCTTC
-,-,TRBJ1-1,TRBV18,CASSPQRNTEAFF,TGTGCCAGCTCACCGCAGAGGAACACTGAAGCTTTCTTT
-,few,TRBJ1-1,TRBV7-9,CASSFALGGEAFF,TGTGCCAGCAGCTTTGCCCTTGGGGGTGAAGCTTTCTTT
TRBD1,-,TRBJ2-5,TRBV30,CAGGTGRAETQYF,TGTGCCGGCGGGACAGGGAGGGCAGAGACCCAGTACTTC
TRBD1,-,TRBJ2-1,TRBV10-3,CAISSGTGPNNEQFF,TGTGCCATCAGTTCCGGGACAGGGCCGAACAATGAGCAGTTCTTC
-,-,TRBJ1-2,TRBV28,CASSLPGRAGYGYTF,TGTGCCAGCAGTTTACCGGGGCGGGCGGGGTATGGCTACACCTTC
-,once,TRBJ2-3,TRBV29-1,CSDGPGTDTQYF,TGCTCCGATGGTCCGGGGACAGATACGCAGTATTTT
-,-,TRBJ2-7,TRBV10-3,CAISGGGPTNF,TGTGCCATCAGTGGAGGGGGACCCACGAACTTC
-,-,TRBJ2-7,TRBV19,CASSRQDSVSDEQYF,TGTGCCAGTAGTCGCCAGGACAGTGTGAGCGACGAGCAGTACTTC
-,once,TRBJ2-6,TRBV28,CASSLPGLGTSGANVLTF,TGTGCCAGCAGCTTACCCGGCCTAGGGACCTCTGGGGCCAACGTCCTGACTTTC
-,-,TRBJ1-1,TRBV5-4,CASSLGEGLGTEAFF,TGTGCCAGCAGCTTGGGAGAGGGTTTGGGCACTGAAGCTTTCTTT
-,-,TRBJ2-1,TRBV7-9,CASSRGGSYNEQFF,TGTGCCAGCAGCCGTGGGGGGAGCTACAATGAGCAGTTCTTC
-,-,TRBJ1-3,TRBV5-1,CASSAASSGNTIYF,TGCGCCAGCAGCGCTGCTAGCTCTGGAAACACCATATATTTT
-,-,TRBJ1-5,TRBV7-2,CASSLWQDQPQHF,TGTGCCAGCAGCTTATGGCAAGATCAGCCCCAGCATTTT